The 4 T cell receptor beta chains listed next were all sequenced from one sample in a study of blood T cell repertoires in COVID-19. Profiled with immunoSEQ multiplex PCR; TCRdb holds only in-frame clones, not every one. Among about 280,000 clones listed, around 89% were seen once. Sequenced sample: PBMCs or T cells enriched from blood (not recorded which). Receptors originate from a woman between 55 and 75 years old in a cohort exposed to, infected with or recovered from COVID-19 (not recorded which).

The V gene is TRBV9, the J gene TRBJ1-5; the D gene is possibly TRBD1 (5 bases). This CDR3 has 15 residues. With 0 bases removed from V and 2 bases from J, the gap between germline ends came to 9 bases. Germline V CDR1 and CDR2: SGDLS, YYNGEE. The CDR3 DNA sequence: TGTGCCAGCAGCGTAGGAGGAGGGGGCAATCAGCCCCAGCATTTT. Translation gives CASSVGGGGNQPQHF.

The rearrangement uses TRBV29-1 and TRBJ2-7, with 7 bases matching TRBD1. Germline V gives CDR1 SQVTM, CDR2 ANQGSEA. J gave up 2 bases and V 6 bases, and 13 bases lay outside the gene matches. The CDR3 has 15 amino acids. CDR3 residues: CSVLPRTGVTYEQYF. The CDR3 DNA sequence: TGCAGCGTGTTGCCCCGGACAGGCGTAACCTACGAGCAGTACTTC.

V and J are TRBV28 and TRBJ1-2; D unclear. The CDR3 runs 13 residues. V gave up 9 bases and J gave up 7 bases, with 18 bases separating them. Germline CDR1 MDHEN, CDR2 SYDVKM. CDR3 residues: CASTGISGGGYTF. CDR3 nucleotide sequence: TGTGCCAGTACGGGGATCTCGGGCGGTGGCTACACCTTC.

The J gene is TRBJ2-3, the V gene TRBV11-2, with D tentatively TRBD2 (6 bases). Germline V lookup: CDR1 SGHAT, CDR2 FQNNGV. CDR3 length equals 13 residues. V shed 8 bases and J shed 2 bases, with 11 bases lying between them. The chain's CDR3 is CASRRGTTDTQYF. For the CDR3, the DNA is TGTGCCAGCCGTCGGGGGACCACAGATACGCAGTATTTT.